The next 15 T cell receptor beta chains were all read from a single sample in a study of blood T cells in healthy people across ages. The authors ran a second PCR of about 7 to 11 cycles using a sample-barcoded 5' primer and a J-beta primer mix. TCRdb fed the 5' RACE reads into MiXCR, producing one record per CDR3 protein. The data contain 450,000 to 700,000 distinct CDR3 sequences, 27% of them seen just once; the ten biggest clones take up approximately 17%. The sample consisted of blood. These receptors were collected from a woman aged 70-85 years in good health.

The chain carries TRBV7-2 and TRBJ1-4; maybe TRBD1 (6 bases). The CDR3 is 14 amino acids. Germline V gene lookup returns CDR1 SGHTA and CDR2 FQGNSA. The V end lost 5 bases, the J end lost 2 bases, and 9 bases lay between the germline ends. The CDR3 loop is CASSTGFTNEKLFF. The CDR3 DNA sequence: TGTGCCAGCAGCACAGGGTTCACTAATGAAAAACTGTTTTTT.

The chain has TRBV12-3 or TRBV12-4 and TRBJ2-5; unclear D gene. Trimming shortened V by 10 bases and J by 5 bases, and 14 bases separated the two germline ends. The CDR3 sequence is 12 residues long. CDR3 DNA sequence: TGTGCCACCAGGCAAAATAGGGAGACCCAGTACTTC. Encoded protein: CATRQNRETQYF.

The chain has TRBV18 and TRBJ1-1, with a weak D call TRBD1 (6 bases). Germline V gives CDR1 KGHSH, CDR2 LQKENI. V gave up 5 bases and J gave up 0 bases, with 13 bases separating them. The CDR3 consists of 15 residues. CDR3 nucleotides: TGTGCCAGCTCAGCTCAGGGGACCCTGAACACTGAAGCTTTCTTT. Amino acid sequence: CASSAQGTLNTEAFF.

This clonotype came up a few times. The V call is TRBV3-1, the J call TRBJ2-1, with a tentative D call TRBD2 (6 bases). The germline V and J ends were trimmed by 7 bases and 3 bases, with 22 bases remaining between them. Germline V lookup: CDR1 LGHDT, CDR2 YNNKEL (reference sequence). This CDR3 has 17 residues. CDR3 DNA: TGTGCCAGCATCCTTAGAGGCCGGGACTTCGACTACAATGAGCAGTTCTTC. As protein: CASILRGRDFDYNEQFF.

This clonotype was seen a handful of times. J is TRBJ2-5 and V is TRBV7-2, with D hard to call. Germline assignment: CDR1 SGHTA and CDR2 FQGNSA. Trimming pared 1 base from V and 4 bases from J, leaving 13 bases between. CDR3 size: 15 residues. CDR3 region: CASSLGLFPAETQYF. CDR3 coding DNA: TGTGCCAGCAGCTTAGGGCTTTTCCCCGCAGAGACCCAGTACTTC.

This clonotype has a handful of counts. The genes are TRBV27 and TRBJ2-7, with D possibly called TRBD1 or TRBD2 (5 bases each). The germline V gene encodes CDR1 MNHEY and CDR2 SMNVEV (reference sequence). V was trimmed by 8 bases and J by 4 bases, leaving 15 bases between them. The CDR3 covers 13 residues. CDR3 bases: TGTGCCAGCTCCCCCAACGGGGCGTACGAGCAGTACTTC. Its translation: CASSPNGAYEQYF.

This CDR3 is CASSSDTYTEAFF. The CDR3 coding sequence is TGTGCCAGCAGCTCCGACACCTACACTGAAGCTTTCTTT. This chain connects TRBV7-3 to TRBJ1-1, with unresolved D. The V end was cut by 4 bases, the J end by 3 bases, with 9 bases between. The CDR3 is 13 amino acids. In germline, CDR1 is SGHTA, CDR2 FQGTGA.

The rearrangement joins TRBV4-3 to TRBJ2-5; no definite D call. The J call is doubtful: the DNA matches TRBJ2-7 better. Germline V gene sequence: CDR1 LGHNA, CDR2 YSLEER. This CDR3 has 15 residues. CDR3 DNA sequence: TGCGCCAGCAGCCAAGATCCCAGTAGCTCCTACGAGCAGTACTTC. It encodes CASSQDPSSSYEQYF.

The chain combines TRBV11-2 with TRBJ2-5, with 8 nucleotides matching TRBD1. Germline CDR1 SGHAT, CDR2 FQNNGV. CDR3 length: 14 amino acids. Trimming at V came to 2 bases and at J to 3 bases, leaving 2 bases not matched to a gene. The CDR3 sequence: CASSLLDREETQYF. For the CDR3, the DNA is TGTGCCAGCAGCTTATTGGACAGGGAAGAGACCCAGTACTTC.

The rearrangement links TRBV4-3 to TRBJ1-2; D may be TRBD1 (5 bases). Germline loops: CDR1 LGHNA, CDR2 YSLEER. Deletions cut 2 bases from V and 2 bases from J, with 15 bases between. The CDR3 totals 16 residues. CDR3 residues: CASSQSGGAVNYGYTF. CDR3 in DNA: TGCGCCAGCAGCCAATCGGGCGGGGCGGTGAACTATGGCTACACCTTC.

The DNA for the CDR3 is TGTGCCAGCAGCTCACAGGGGAATGGCTACACCTTC. Translation gives CASSSQGNGYTF. The genes are TRBV7-9 and TRBJ1-2; 7 bases match TRBD1. V was pared by 4 bases and J by 6 bases, with 2 bases of the junction left unmatched. Germline CDR1 SEHNR, CDR2 FQNEAQ (reference sequence). The CDR3 runs 12 residues.

This clonotype appeared a few times. The chain couples TRBV5-1 to TRBJ2-1; 8 bases agree with TRBD2. The CDR3 runs 14 residues. CDR1 SGHRS and CDR2 YFSETQ come from the germline V gene. J gave up 8 bases and V 0 bases, and 4 bases lay outside the gene matches. This CDR3 reads CASSLAGGAYEQFF. CDR3 DNA: TGCGCCAGCAGCTTGGCCGGGGGGGCATATGAGCAGTTCTTC.

This chain links TRBV7-8 with TRBJ1-1, with TRBD1 as a possible D gene (6 bases). In germline, CDR1 is SGHVS, CDR2 FQNEAQ. V was cut by 10 bases and J by 4 bases, with 16 bases left in between. The CDR3 has 13 residues. The CDR3, as DNA: TGTGCCACCCTCTTTGACAGGAGCACTGAAGCTTTCTTT. The encoded protein is CATLFDRSTEAFF.

The V and J genes are TRBV7-2 and TRBJ2-5; D is ambiguous. Germline assignment: CDR1 SGHTA and CDR2 FQGNSA. CDR3 length: 14 amino acids. V dropped 2 bases and J dropped 5 bases, with 12 bases sitting between them. The CDR3 region is CASSLRTARETQYF. CDR3 DNA: TGTGCCAGCAGCTTACGGACCGCACGTGAGACCCAGTACTTC.

The chain recombines TRBV20-1 with TRBJ2-4; TRBD1 is a possible D gene (6 bases). The CDR3 totals 16 residues. The V and J ends lost 6 bases and 0 bases respectively, with 18 bases between them. Per the germline V gene, CDR1 is DFQATT and CDR2 is SNEGSKA (reference sequence). In nucleotides, the CDR3 is TGCAGTGCGAAAGACAGGCCAACCCTAGCCAAAAACATTCAGTACTTC. It encodes CSAKDRPTLAKNIQYF.